This TCR beta chain was found in a study of blood T cells in healthy people across ages. This CDR3 region has 15 residues. Between the trimmed V and J ends, which lost 1 base and 6 bases, there was a span of 13 bases. Looked up from germline, CDR1 is SEHNR and CDR2 is FQNEAQ (reference sequence). PCR was performed a second time for about 7 to 11 cycles using a sample-barcoded 5' primer and a J-beta primer mix. TCRdb redid the calling of the 5' RACE reads with MiXCR, one entry per CDR3 protein. The sample has around 710,000 distinct CDR3 sequences, approximately 39% seen once. The J gene is TRBJ2-4, the V gene TRBV7-9, with D uncertain. The sequencing input was blood. The sequence was collected from a woman in her sixties in good health. The DNA of the CDR3 is TGTGCCAGCAGCTTAGGATCGGGTTCGGGAAACATTCAGTACTTC. This codes for CASSLGSGSGNIQYF.